These 17 T cell receptor beta chains share one sample of origin, sequenced in a study of T cell repertoires in aging, cancer and after chemotherapy. TRB rearrangements spanning V, D and J were amplified using mixed TRB-A/B primers. TCRdb recomputed calls from the multiplex PCR reads with MiXCR, one row per CDR3 protein. This sample has some 8,000 distinct CDR3 sequences, with roughly 37% found just once. Amplification of TCR beta used genomic DNA extracted from peripheral blood. Material: blood. Every receptor here comes from a human donor in good health.

Relative to its sample, this clonotype is medium-sized. The genes are TRBV5-6 and TRBJ2-7, with D perhaps being TRBD1 or TRBD2 (5 bases each). Germline CDR1 is SGHDT and CDR2 is YYEEEE. The CDR3 has 14 residues. Trimming stripped 0 bases from V and 6 bases from J, with 13 bases between. The CDR3 region is CASSLEDGTPEQYF. The CDR3 bases are TGTGCCAGCAGCTTGGAGGACGGGACCCCCGAGCAGTACTTC.

CDR3 nucleotide sequence: TGTGCCAGCAGTGGCGACAGGGGGTATGGCTACACCTTC. Translated: CASSGDRGYGYTF. The chain couples TRBV6-5 to TRBJ1-2, with TRBD1 matching 9 bases. This CDR3 spans 13 amino acids. Losses at the gene ends were 5 bases for V and 5 bases for J; bases not matched to a gene: 3. Germline V gene sequence: CDR1 MNHEY, CDR2 SVGAGI.

The V and J genes are TRBV6-5 and TRBJ2-5, with TRBD1 identical over 9 bases. Per the germline V gene, CDR1 is MNHEY and CDR2 is SVGAGI. J was trimmed by 5 bases and V by 6 bases; bases with no gene match: 10. The CDR3 is made up of 15 amino acids. The CDR3 region is CASRGGSTGGETQYF. The CDR3 DNA follows: TGTGCCAGCAGAGGCGGGTCGACAGGGGGGGAGACCCAGTACTTC.

This clonotype has just a few counts. The J gene is TRBJ2-1, the V gene TRBV27, with TRBD1 identical over 12 bases. CDR3 length: 16 amino acids. The J segment lost 4 bases and the V segment lost 10 bases, leaving 11 bases of the junction unmatched. Germline V gene lookup returns CDR1 MNHEY and CDR2 SMNVEV (reference sequence). CDR3 nucleotide sequence: TGTGCCACAAGCCGGGACAGGGGGCGCTCGTACAATGAGCAGTTCTTC. Its protein product is CATSRDRGRSYNEQFF.

In this sample, this clonotype turned up a few times. The genes are TRBV27 and TRBJ2-2; D call uncertain. The V gene's germline CDR1 is MNHEY and CDR2 SMNVEV (reference sequence). This CDR3 has 12 amino acids. V lost 7 bases to trimming and J lost 5 bases, with 8 bases between them. The CDR3 DNA is TGTGCCAGCAAATTCGGGACCGGGGAGCTGTTTTTT. It codes for CASKFGTGELFF.

For this clonotype: Germline and junction disagree at one end, which may indicate a read error. V usage is TRBV13 and J usage is TRBJ2-2, with 15 bases fitting TRBD2. This CDR3 spans 18 amino acids. Per the germline V gene, CDR1 is PRHDT and CDR2 is FYEKMQ (reference sequence). The CDR3 sequence: CTSSLGLAGGPNTGELFF. In nucleotides, the CDR3 is TGTACCAGCAGCTTAGGACTAGCGGGGGGGCCGAACACCGGGGAGCTGTTTTTT.

This chain uses TRBV29-1 with TRBJ2-1; 10 nucleotides agree with TRBD2. After removal of 4 bases from V and 9 bases from J, the junction contained 6 bases not matched to a gene. Germline values: CDR1 SQVTM, CDR2 ANQGSEA. CDR3 size: 13 residues. Written as DNA, the CDR3 is TGCAGCGTTGCTAGCGGGAGAAAGGTTGAGCAGTTCTTC. This sequence encodes CSVASGRKVEQFF.

This rearrangement joins TRBV27 to TRBJ2-1, with 8 bases matching TRBD2. CDR3 length: 16 residues. V lost 5 bases and J lost 0; bases outside the gene matches: 6. Germline V gene lookup returns CDR1 MNHEY and CDR2 SMNVEV (reference sequence). CDR3 sequence reads: CASSVVAGSSYNEQFF. The DNA of the CDR3 is TGTGCCAGCAGTGTTGTAGCGGGGAGCTCCTACAATGAGCAGTTCTTC.

The chain couples TRBV27 to TRBJ1-1; a possible D gene is TRBD1 (6 bases). The CDR3 is 13 residues long. Trimming took 5 bases from V and 3 from J, leaving 10 bases between them. Germline CDR1 reads MNHEY; CDR2 reads SMNVEV (reference sequence). The DNA of the CDR3 is TGTGCCAGCAGTCCCCGACAGGACACTGAAGCTTTCTTT. Amino acid sequence: CASSPRQDTEAFF.

This clonotype is medium-sized within its sample. The gene calls are TRBV11-1 and TRBJ2-7; 9 bases agree with TRBD2. The CDR3 contains 15 residues. Germline V lookup: CDR1 SGHAT, CDR2 FQDESV (reference sequence). V trimming: 6 bases; J trimming: 2 bases; junction bases outside the gene matches: 8. The CDR3 reads CASSLTSGRAYEQYF. CDR3 DNA: TGTGCCAGCAGTCTGACTAGCGGTCGGGCCTACGAGCAGTACTTC. The whole variable domain, filled in from reference TRBV11-1 and TRBJ2-7, reads EAEVAQSPRYKITEKSQAVAFWCDPISGHATLYWYRQILGQGPELLVQFQDESVVDDSQLPKDRFSAERLKGVDSTLKIQPAELGDSAMYLCASSLTSGRAYEQYFGPGTRLTVT.

This rearrangement joins TRBV10-3 to TRBJ1-2; D possibly corresponds to TRBD1 (5 bases). CDR3 length: 13 amino acids. V was trimmed by 9 bases and J by 2 bases, leaving 13 bases between them. Per germline, CDR1 ENHRY and CDR2 SYGVKD. As DNA, the CDR3 is TGTGCCATTACGACAGACCCCAACTATGGCTACACCTTC. It yields the protein CAITTDPNYGYTF.

The chain carries TRBV6-2 or TRBV6-3 and TRBJ1-3, with D unresolved. The CDR3 has 16 amino acids. CDR1 is MNHEY and CDR2 is SVGEGT in the germline V gene. The ends were cut back, 0 bases at V and 0 bases at J, with 9 bases in the middle. CDR3 sequence reads: CASSYSVPSSGNTIYF. CDR3 in DNA: TGTGCCAGCAGTTACTCCGTGCCGAGCTCTGGAAACACCATATATTTT.

This rearrangement joins TRBV18 to TRBJ2-1; 11 bases agree with TRBD1. With 3 bases clipped from V and 8 bases from J, the junction kept 6 bases outside the gene matches. The CDR3 is 15 residues long. In germline, CDR1 is KGHSH, CDR2 LQKENI. CDR3 in DNA: TGTGCCAGCTCACCGAACTCGGACAGGGGGCATGAGCAGTTCTTC. Its protein product is CASSPNSDRGHEQFF.

The V call is TRBV12-3 or TRBV12-4, the J call TRBJ2-7; maybe TRBD1 (5 bases). The V end was cut by 3 bases, the J end by 7 bases, with 13 bases between. The CDR3 is 13 amino acids. CDR3 DNA: TGTGCCAGCAGTTTTCTCAGGGTGGAGGAGCAGTACTTC. Protein sequence: CASSFLRVEEQYF.

With regard to this clonotype: Since no conserved phenylalanine or tryptophan closes the CDR3, a read error is the likely cause. The limits of the CDR3 on the DNA are not certain, so only TCRdb's listed CDR3 is given. V and J are TRBV6-1 and TRBJ1-2; TRBD1 is the table's D call, not checked against the DNA. Ends included, the CDR3 has 13 residues. CDR1 is MNHNS, CDR2 SASEGT, per germline. The CDR3 reads CASSDRQGLVPYP.

This clonotype came up a few times. The chain joins TRBV11-1 to TRBJ1-6; tentatively, D is TRBD1 (6 bases). The CDR3 runs 15 residues. Germline V gene sequence: CDR1 SGHAT, CDR2 FQDESV (reference sequence). The germline V and J ends were trimmed by 6 bases and 0 bases, with 9 bases remaining between them. The CDR3 region has the DNA TGTGCCAGCAGTCCGGACAGCTCCTATAATTCACCCCTCCACTTT. Its translation: CASSPDSSYNSPLHF.

The rearrangement joins TRBV4-2 to TRBJ2-2; D tentatively fits TRBD1 or TRBD2 (5 bases each). This CDR3 has 15 residues. V was clipped by 0 bases and J by 6 bases, with 11 bases between them. From germline, CDR1 is LGHNA and CDR2 YNFKEQ. The CDR3 nucleotides read TGTGCCAGCAGCCAAGACCCCGGGGCGGCCGGGGAGCTGTTTTTT. Its translation is CASSQDPGAAGELFF.